This section outlines one TCR beta chain sequence together with its context. This entry belongs to a study of response to subunit inactivated influenza vaccine. TCRdb called the RT-PCR reads again in MiXCR, with one record for every CDR3 protein. The table includes under 950,000 distinct CDR3 sequences, roughly 20% detected once. The CDR3 covers 14 residues. The specimen comprised PBMCs from blood, sampled about 5 days after vaccination. This rearrangement joins TRBV21-1 to TRBJ2-3. TRBV21-1 is a pseudogene. This TCR came from a man in his fifties or sixties who received an inactivated influenza vaccine. CDR3: CASSKDRCTDTQYF. The CDR3 region has the DNA TGTGCCAGCAGCAAAGACCGCTGCACAGATACGCAGTATTTT.